Described below is a single TCR beta chain sequence and its context. Antigen unknown. The data derive from a study of molecular identifiers for immune sequencing clone quantification. Study observations and caveats: Effector cells had over 99% of their molecules in clones above 20 RNA copies, while naive cells had under 1%. Among around 1 million naive cells, as was reported, spiked Jurkat TCR RNA from one cell was detectable. Barcode collisions between identical TCR molecules could shrink estimates of highly expanded clone sizes.

This CDR3 is built from 14 residues. Per the germline V gene, CDR1 is SGHNT and CDR2 is YENEEA. Trimming cost V 5 bases and J 2 bases, with 11 bases left between them. Via MiXCR, TCRdb re-called the PCR reads, giving one row per CDR3 protein. The sample lists about 630,000 distinct CDR3 sequences, roughly 27% occurring once. Naive CD8 T cells, phenotype CD8+CD4-CCR7+CD45RA+, were sorted. The sequenced material came from naive CD8+ T cells from blood, with Jurkat cell RNA spiked in. Subset given: FACS-sorted CD8+CD4-CCR7+CD45RA+ naive T cells. The chain links TRBV11-3 to TRBJ2-3; maybe TRBD2 (5 bases). The source of this sequence is a human donor in good health. Some libraries in this study had Jurkat cell RNA spiked in. CDR3 in amino acids: CASSQRGYTDTQYF. The CDR3 DNA sequence: TGTGCCAGCAGCCAAAGAGGGTACACAGATACGCAGTATTTT.